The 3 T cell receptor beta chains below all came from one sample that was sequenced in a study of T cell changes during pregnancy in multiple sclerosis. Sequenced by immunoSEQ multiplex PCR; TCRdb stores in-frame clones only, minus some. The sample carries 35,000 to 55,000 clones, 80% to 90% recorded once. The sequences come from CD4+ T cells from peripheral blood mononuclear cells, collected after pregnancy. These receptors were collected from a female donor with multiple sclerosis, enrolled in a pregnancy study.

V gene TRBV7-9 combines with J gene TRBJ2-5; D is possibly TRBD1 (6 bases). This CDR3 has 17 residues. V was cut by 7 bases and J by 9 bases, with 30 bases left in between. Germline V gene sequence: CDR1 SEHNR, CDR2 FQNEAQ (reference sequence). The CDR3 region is CASTSSWRTETQSPQYF. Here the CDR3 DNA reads TGTGCCAGCACCTCAAGCTGGCGGACAGAAACCCAATCGCCCCAGTACTTC.

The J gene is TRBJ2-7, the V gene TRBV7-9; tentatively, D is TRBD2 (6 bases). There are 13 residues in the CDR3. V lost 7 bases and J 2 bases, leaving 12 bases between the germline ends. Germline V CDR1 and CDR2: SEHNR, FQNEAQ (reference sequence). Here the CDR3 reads CASTLGLTYEQYF. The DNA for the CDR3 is TGTGCCAGCACACTCGGACTAACCTACGAGCAGTACTTC.

CDR3 region: CASSVGQENQPQHF. The DNA for the CDR3 is TGTGCCAGCAGCGTAGGACAGGAAAATCAGCCCCAGCATTTT. The chain uses TRBV9 and TRBJ1-5, with a tentative D call TRBD1 (6 bases). The CDR3 has 14 residues. Deletions cut 0 bases from V and 4 bases from J, with 8 bases between. The V gene's germline CDR1 is SGDLS and CDR2 YYNGEE.